This TCR beta chain is from a study of blood T cell repertoires in COVID-19. In the authors' methods: Nucleated cell number was recorded as an estimate derived from reference gene primer amplification. Assay used: immunoSEQ multiplex PCR; TCRdb lists only in-frame clones, some missing. V, J and clone size reflect that table, while D and trimming were determined from the DNA. The profile shows 150,000 to 200,000 clones, about 85% of them singletons. This clone was seen only once. This CDR3 contains 15 residues. Germline V gene sequence: CDR1 SNHLY, CDR2 FYNNEI. J gave up 3 bases and V 7 bases, and 9 bases lay outside the gene matches.

The sequence was obtained from a human donor with acute or convalescent COVID-19. The donor label of this sample is uncertain. The chain joins TRBV2 to TRBJ2-7; 10 nucleotides align to TRBD1. Sequenced input: peripheral blood. The CDR3 spells CASTGVRTGGYEQYF. As DNA, the CDR3 is TGTGCCAGCACAGGAGTTCGGACAGGGGGCTACGAGCAGTACTTC. The full variable domain, rest sourced from reference TRBV2 and TRBJ2-7, is EPEVTQTPSHQVTQMGQEVILRCVPISNHLYFYWYRQILGQKVEFLVSFYNNEISEKSEIFDDQFSVERPDGSNFTLKIRSTKLEDSAMYFCASTGVRTGGYEQYFGPGTRLTVT.